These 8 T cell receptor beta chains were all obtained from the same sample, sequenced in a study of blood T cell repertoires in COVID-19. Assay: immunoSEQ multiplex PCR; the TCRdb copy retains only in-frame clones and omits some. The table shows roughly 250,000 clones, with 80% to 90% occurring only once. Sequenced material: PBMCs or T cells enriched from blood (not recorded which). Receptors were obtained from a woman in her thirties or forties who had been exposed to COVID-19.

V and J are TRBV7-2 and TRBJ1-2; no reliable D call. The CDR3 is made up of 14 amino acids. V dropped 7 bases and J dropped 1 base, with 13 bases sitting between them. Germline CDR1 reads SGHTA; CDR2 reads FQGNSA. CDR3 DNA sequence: TGTGCCAGCACCCTACCGGGTGTTAACTATGGCTACACCTTC. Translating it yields CASTLPGVNYGYTF. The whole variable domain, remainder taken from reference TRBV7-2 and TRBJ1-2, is GAGVSQSPSNKVTEKGKDVELRCDPISGHTALYWYRQSLGQGLEFLIYFQGNSAPDKSGLPSDRFSAERTGGSVSTLTIQRTQQEDSAVYLCASTLPGVNYGYTFGSGTRLTVV.

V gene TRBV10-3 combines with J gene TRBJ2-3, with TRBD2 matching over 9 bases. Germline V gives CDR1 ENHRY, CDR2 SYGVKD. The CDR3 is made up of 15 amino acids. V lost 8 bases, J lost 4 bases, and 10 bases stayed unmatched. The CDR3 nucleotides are TGTGCCATCTCGACTAGCGGTGTGGGTGCAGATACGCAGTATTTT. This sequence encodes CAISTSGVGADTQYF.

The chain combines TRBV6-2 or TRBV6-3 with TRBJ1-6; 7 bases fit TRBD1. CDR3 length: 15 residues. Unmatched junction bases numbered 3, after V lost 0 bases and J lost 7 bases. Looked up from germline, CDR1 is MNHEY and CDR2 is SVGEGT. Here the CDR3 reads CASSYSTGLNSPLHF. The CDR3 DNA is TGTGCCAGCAGTTACTCGACAGGGTTAAATTCACCCCTCCACTTT.

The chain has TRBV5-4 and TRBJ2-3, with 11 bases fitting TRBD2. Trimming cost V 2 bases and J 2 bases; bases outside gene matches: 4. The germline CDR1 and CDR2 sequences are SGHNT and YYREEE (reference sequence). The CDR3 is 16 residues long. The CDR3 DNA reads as TGTGCCAGCAGCTTTTCTAGCGGGGGGTACACAGATACGCAGTATTTT. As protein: CASSFSSGGYTDTQYF.

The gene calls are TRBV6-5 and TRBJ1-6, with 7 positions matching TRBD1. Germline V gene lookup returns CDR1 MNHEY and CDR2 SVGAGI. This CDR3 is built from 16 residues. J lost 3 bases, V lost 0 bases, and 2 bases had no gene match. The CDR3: CASSYSAGGYNSPLHF. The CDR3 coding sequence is TGTGCCAGCAGTTACTCCGCAGGGGGCTATAATTCACCCCTCCACTTT.

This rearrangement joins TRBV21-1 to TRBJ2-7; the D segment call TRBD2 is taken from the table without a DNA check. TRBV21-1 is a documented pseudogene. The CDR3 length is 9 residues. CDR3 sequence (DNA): TGTGCCAGCAGCAAGGAAAGGAGGGTC. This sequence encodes CASSKERRV.

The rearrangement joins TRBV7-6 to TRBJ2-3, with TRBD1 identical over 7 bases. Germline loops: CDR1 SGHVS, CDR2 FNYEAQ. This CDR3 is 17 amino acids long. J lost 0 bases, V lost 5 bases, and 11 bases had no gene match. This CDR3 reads CASSIYIGTVSTDTQYF. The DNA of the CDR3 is TGTGCCAGCAGCATATATATCGGGACAGTGAGCACAGATACGCAGTATTTT.

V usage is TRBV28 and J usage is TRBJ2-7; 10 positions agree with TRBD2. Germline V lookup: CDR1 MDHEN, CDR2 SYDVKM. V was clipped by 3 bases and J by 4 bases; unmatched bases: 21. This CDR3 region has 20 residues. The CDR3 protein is CASSLHWLVHGTSVRYEQYV. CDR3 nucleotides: TGTGCCAGCAGTTTGCACTGGTTAGTCCATGGGACTAGCGTACGGTACGAGCAGTACGTC.